These 21 T cell receptor beta chains originate from one sample sequenced in a study of blood T cells in healthy people across ages. Alongside a J-beta primer mix, a sample-barcoded 5' primer served in a second PCR lasting about 7 to 12 cycles. TCRdb reanalysed the 5' RACE reads using MiXCR and keeps one entry per CDR3 protein. The repertoire holds some 1.1 million distinct CDR3 sequences, with around two fifths as singletons. The sample comprised blood. The receptors derive from a man aged 18 to 30 in good health.

This clonotype came up a few times. This chain uses TRBV30 with TRBJ1-2; no definite D call. Trimming cost V 0 bases and J 4 bases, with 9 bases left between them. Germline V gene lookup returns CDR1 GTSNPN and CDR2 SVGIG (reference sequence). CDR3 length equals 13 residues. CDR3: CAWSVSGRYGYTF. CDR3 sequence (DNA): TGTGCCTGGAGTGTAAGCGGGCGCTATGGCTACACCTTC.

Comment on this clonotype: Being one base from a much bigger clone, this may be a read error. The chain joins TRBV6-5 to TRBJ1-1; 9 bases are shared with TRBD1. The germline V gene encodes CDR1 MNHEY and CDR2 SVGAGI. This CDR3 has 14 amino acids. V lost 6 bases to trimming and J lost 5 bases; unmatched junction nucleotides: 7. The CDR3 nucleotides are TGTGCCAGCAGATCGGGACAGGGTAGGACTGAAGCTTTCTTT. Translating it yields CASRSGQGRTEAFF.

V gene TRBV11-2 combines with J gene TRBJ2-3, with 12 bases aligning to TRBD2. In germline, CDR1 is SGHAT, CDR2 FQNNGV. The CDR3 length is 18 residues. V was clipped by 3 bases and J by 5 bases; unmatched bases: 12. This chain's CDR3 is CASSFRVRTSGAEDTQYF. The CDR3 coding sequence is TGTGCCAGCAGCTTCCGAGTCAGGACTAGCGGGGCGGAAGATACGCAGTATTTT.

V and J are TRBV18 and TRBJ1-2; D call uncertain. In germline, CDR1 is KGHSH, CDR2 LQKENI. The V end lost 3 bases, the J end lost 4 bases, and 15 bases lay between the germline ends. This CDR3 has 15 amino acids. The CDR3 is CASSPSDPHSYGYTF. In DNA, the CDR3 is TGTGCCAGCTCACCGAGTGATCCGCACTCCTATGGCTACACCTTC.

The chain carries TRBV6-1 and TRBJ2-7; D gene uncertain. Germline CDR1 reads MNHNS; CDR2 reads SASEGT. The ends were cut back, 6 bases at V and 3 bases at J, with 12 bases in the middle. The CDR3 extends over 13 amino acids. The CDR3 sequence is CASRRTELYEQYF. CDR3 DNA sequence: TGTGCCAGCAGACGGACGGAACTCTACGAGCAGTACTTC.

As for this clonotype: Relative to the germline gene, one junction end is altered; a read error may explain this. The chain employs TRBV7-8 and TRBJ1-5, with D perhaps matching TRBD1 (5 bases). CDR1 SGHVS and CDR2 FQNEAQ come from the germline V gene. The CDR3 is 16 residues long. CDR3 in DNA: TGTGCCAGCAGCTCCGAAACAGGTGATAGCGATCAGCCCCAGCATTTT. Amino acids: CASSSETGDSDQPQHF.

This clonotype turned up a few times. The chain recombines TRBV20-1 with TRBJ2-7; 9 bases are shared with TRBD1. Germline V gene lookup returns CDR1 DFQATT and CDR2 SNEGSKA (reference sequence). The V gene end was trimmed by 6 bases and the J gene end by 4 bases; junction bases not matched to a gene: 13. The CDR3 is made up of 15 amino acids. The CDR3 DNA sequence: TGCAGTGCGAGTGGGGGCGGGACAGGGATATACGAGCAGTACTTC. Protein product: CSASGGGTGIYEQYF.

The chain recombines TRBV7-2 with TRBJ2-3; 7 bases fit TRBD2. CDR3 length equals 16 residues. CDR1 is SGHTA and CDR2 is FQGNSA in the germline V gene. V was pared by 4 bases and J by 0 bases, with 7 bases of the junction left unmatched. The DNA of the CDR3 is TGTGCCAGCAGCTCGAGCGGGGCGACTAGCACAGATACGCAGTATTTT. It yields the protein CASSSSGATSTDTQYF.

This clonotype was picked up a small number of times. The V and J genes are TRBV14 and TRBJ2-5, with D possibly TRBD2 on 5 matching bases. The ends were cut back, 0 bases at V and 11 bases at J, with 13 bases in the middle. The CDR3 spans 13 residues. Looked up from germline, CDR1 is SGHDN and CDR2 is FVKESK. CDR3 amino acids: CASSQEVASEQYF. The CDR3 DNA is TGTGCCAGCAGCCAAGAGGTAGCGAGTGAGCAGTACTTC.

The V gene is TRBV6-2 or TRBV6-3, the J gene TRBJ1-6; TRBD1 is a possible D gene (6 bases). Trimming stripped 7 bases from V and 7 bases from J, with 14 bases between. Germline CDR1 is MNHEY and CDR2 is SVGEGT. This CDR3 is 14 amino acids long. The CDR3 sequence is CASTNAGANSPLHF. The CDR3 DNA is TGTGCCAGCACCAACGCAGGGGCCAATTCACCCCTCCACTTT.

The chain is built from TRBV6-2 or TRBV6-3 and TRBJ1-2; the D gene is possibly TRBD1 (6 bases). The germline V and J ends were trimmed by 0 bases and 4 bases, with 12 bases remaining between them. Germline V gene data show CDR1 as MNHEY and CDR2 as SVGEGT. CDR3 length equals 15 residues. The CDR3 region is CASSYSDGQLYGYTF. DNA for the CDR3: TGTGCCAGCAGTTACTCAGATGGACAGCTCTATGGCTACACCTTC.

The genes are TRBV15 and TRBJ2-1; 13 bases are a match to TRBD2. Germline trimming cut 3 bases from V and 6 bases from J; bases unmatched to any gene: 8. The CDR3 contains 17 residues. The germline gives CDR1 LNHNV, CDR2 YYDKDF (reference sequence). CDR3 in DNA: TGTGCCACCAGCAGGATGGGACTAGCGGGGCCGTTCAATGAGCAGTTCTTC. The encoded protein is CATSRMGLAGPFNEQFF.

This clonotype is a singleton in its sample. The genes are TRBV20-1 and TRBJ2-2; D is unresolved. Germline assignment: CDR1 DFQATT and CDR2 SNEGSKA (reference sequence). Between the trimmed V and J ends, which lost 5 bases and 0 bases, there was a span of 10 bases. There are 14 residues in the CDR3. The chain's CDR3 is CSAGPYANTGELFF. CDR3 nucleotides: TGCAGTGCTGGGCCGTACGCGAACACCGGGGAGCTGTTTTTT.

Only a few counts were recorded for this clonotype. The rearrangement joins TRBV27 to TRBJ1-4, with a tentative D call TRBD1 (5 bases). CDR1 and CDR2 from the germline V gene are MNHEY and SMNVEV (reference sequence). V lost 4 bases and J lost 4, with 16 bases in between. CDR3 size: 16 residues. CDR3 sequence: CASSSSLGTSNEKLFF. The CDR3 DNA reads TGTGCCAGCAGTTCCTCACTCGGGACTAGTAATGAAAAACTGTTTTTT.

The chain uses TRBV5-1 and TRBJ2-5; 8 nucleotides agree with TRBD2. There are 14 residues in the CDR3. Looked up from germline, CDR1 is SGHRS and CDR2 is YFSETQ. The V and J ends lost 4 bases and 11 bases, in that order; junction bases with no gene match: 13. The CDR3 nucleotides are TGCGCCAGCAGCCCCTTGCGGGGGGCCAATGAGCAGTACTTC. Encoded protein: CASSPLRGANEQYF.

This clonotype was counted between two and nine times. The junction differs from germline at one of its ends, possibly a read error. The V and J genes are TRBV25-1 and TRBJ2-1; D remains ambiguous. This CDR3 contains 12 residues. Germline loops: CDR1 MGHDK, CDR2 SYGVNS. The chain's CDR3 is CAGSVNYNEQFF. CDR3 coding DNA: TGTGCCGGCAGTGTGAACTACAATGAGCAGTTCTTC. Full variable domain (remainder filled in from reference TRBV25-1 and TRBJ2-1): EADIYQTPRYLVIGTGKKITLECSQTMGHDKMYWYQQDPGMELHLIHYSYGVNSTEKGDLSSESTVSRIRTEHFPLTLESARPSHTSQYLCAGSVNYNEQFFGPGTRLTVL.

The chain uses TRBV12-3 or TRBV12-4 and TRBJ2-3; D gene unclear. V was trimmed by 10 bases and J by 7 bases, leaving 9 bases between them. The CDR3 contains 10 residues. CDR3 in amino acids: CATGVNTQYF. CDR3 bases: TGTGCCACTGGTGTAAATACGCAGTATTTT.

This chain uses TRBV7-9 with TRBJ1-2; 12 nucleotides align to TRBD1. CDR3 length: 16 residues. Germline-derived CDR1 and CDR2 are SEHNR and FQNEAQ (reference sequence). Trimming cost V 1 base and J 2 bases; bases outside gene matches: 2. CDR3 sequence: CASSLGGQGANYGYTF. The DNA of the CDR3 is TGTGCCAGCAGCTTAGGGGGACAGGGGGCAAACTATGGCTACACCTTC.

The chain employs TRBV2 and TRBJ1-4; 8 nucleotides align to TRBD1. The germline CDR1 and CDR2 sequences are SNHLY and FYNNEI. CDR3 length: 15 residues. V gave up 7 bases and J gave up 2 bases; unmatched junction bases: 6. The CDR3: CASTPRTGTNEKLFF. Here the CDR3 DNA reads TGTGCCAGCACCCCTCGGACAGGGACTAATGAAAAACTGTTTTTT.

This clonotype came up once. The genes are TRBV7-2 and TRBJ2-1; 8 bases line up with TRBD2. CDR1 SGHTA and CDR2 FQGNSA come from the germline V gene. This CDR3 is built from 16 residues. Unmatched junction bases numbered 10, after V lost 5 bases and J lost 4 bases. This chain's CDR3 is CASSPGGQPDYNEQFF. CDR3 sequence (DNA): TGTGCCAGCAGCCCGGGGGGGCAACCAGATTACAATGAGCAGTTCTTC.

This clonotype was counted between two and nine times. This chain connects TRBV25-1 to TRBJ2-3, with 7 bases aligning to TRBD2. Germline lookup yields CDR1 MGHDK and CDR2 SYGVNS. The CDR3 spans 14 residues. J gave up 2 bases and V 5 bases, and 4 bases lay outside the gene matches. In DNA form, the CDR3 reads TGTGCCAGCAGTACCCGGGACTACACAGATACGCAGTATTTT. Translated, it gives CASSTRDYTDTQYF. Full variable domain (missing parts from reference TRBV25-1 and TRBJ2-3): EADIYQTPRYLVIGTGKKITLECSQTMGHDKMYWYQQDPGMELHLIHYSYGVNSTEKGDLSSESTVSRIRTEHFPLTLESARPSHTSQYLCASSTRDYTDTQYFGPGTRLTVL.